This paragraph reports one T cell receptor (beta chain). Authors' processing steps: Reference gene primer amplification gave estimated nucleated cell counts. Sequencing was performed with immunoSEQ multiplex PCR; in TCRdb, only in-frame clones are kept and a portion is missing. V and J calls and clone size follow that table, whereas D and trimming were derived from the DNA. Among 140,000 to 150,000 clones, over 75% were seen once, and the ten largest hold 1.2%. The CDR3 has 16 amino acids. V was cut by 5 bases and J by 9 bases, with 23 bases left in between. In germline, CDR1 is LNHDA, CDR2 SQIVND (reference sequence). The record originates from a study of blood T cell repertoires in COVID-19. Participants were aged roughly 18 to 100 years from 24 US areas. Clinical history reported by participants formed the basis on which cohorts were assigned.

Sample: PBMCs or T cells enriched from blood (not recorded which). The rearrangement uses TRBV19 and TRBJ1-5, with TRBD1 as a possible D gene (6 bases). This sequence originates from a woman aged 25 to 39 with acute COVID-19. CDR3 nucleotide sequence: TGTGCCAGTAGTCTCAACGGGGGCGGGGGGCTAGTGCCCCAGCATTTT. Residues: CASSLNGGGGLVPQHF.